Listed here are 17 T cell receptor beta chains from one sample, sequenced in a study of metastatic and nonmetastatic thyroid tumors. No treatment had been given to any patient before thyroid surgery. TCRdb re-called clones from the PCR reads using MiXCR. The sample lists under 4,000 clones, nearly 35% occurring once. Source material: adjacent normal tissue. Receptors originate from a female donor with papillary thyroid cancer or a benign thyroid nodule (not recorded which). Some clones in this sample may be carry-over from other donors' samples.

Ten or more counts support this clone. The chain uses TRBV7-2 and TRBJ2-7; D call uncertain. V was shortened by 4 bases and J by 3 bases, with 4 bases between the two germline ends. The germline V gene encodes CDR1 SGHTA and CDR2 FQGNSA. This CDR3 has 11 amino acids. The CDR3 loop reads CASSSLYEQYF. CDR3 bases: TGTGCCAGCAGCTCCCTCTACGAGCAGTACTTC.

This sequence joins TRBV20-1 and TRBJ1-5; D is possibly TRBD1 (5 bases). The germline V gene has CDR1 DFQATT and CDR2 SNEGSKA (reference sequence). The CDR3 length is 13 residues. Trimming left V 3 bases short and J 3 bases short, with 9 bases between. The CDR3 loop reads CSARAGINQPQHF. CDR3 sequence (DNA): TGCAGTGCTAGGGCAGGGATCAATCAGCCCCAGCATTTT.

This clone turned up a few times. DNA of the CDR3: TGTGCCATCGGGGTACTAGCGGGGGAGGGAGAGCAGTACTTC. Its protein product is CAIGVLAGEGEQYF. J is TRBJ2-7 and V is TRBV10-3; TRBD2 matches 11 bases. The germline gives CDR1 ENHRY, CDR2 SYGVKD. This CDR3 has 14 amino acids. The V gene end was trimmed by 8 bases and the J gene end by 7 bases; junction bases not matched to a gene: 10.

The CDR3 DNA is TGTGCCATCAGGCCTCTAGCCACTGGACACAATGAGCAGTTCTTC. Translated: CAIRPLATGHNEQFF. The rearrangement uses TRBV10-3 and TRBJ2-1; TRBD2 is a possible D gene (5 bases). There are 15 residues in the CDR3. In germline, CDR1 is ENHRY, CDR2 SYGVKD. Trimming left V 6 bases short and J 5 bases short, with 17 bases between.

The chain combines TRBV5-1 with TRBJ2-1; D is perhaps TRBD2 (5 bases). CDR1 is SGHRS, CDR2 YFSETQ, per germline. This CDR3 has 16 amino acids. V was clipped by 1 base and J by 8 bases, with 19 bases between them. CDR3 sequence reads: CASSLSGLVMGHEQFF. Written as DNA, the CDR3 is TGCGCCAGCAGCTTGAGCGGTCTAGTAATGGGTCATGAGCAGTTCTTC.

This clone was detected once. This chain's CDR3 is CASSSGTGGETQYF. CDR3 bases: TGTGCCAGCAGCTCAGGGACAGGGGGAGAGACCCAGTACTTC. This rearrangement joins TRBV11-2 to TRBJ2-5, with 11 bases matching TRBD1. After removal of 4 bases from V and 4 bases from J, the junction contained 2 bases not matched to a gene. CDR1 and CDR2 from the germline V gene are SGHAT and FQNNGV. The CDR3 has 14 residues.

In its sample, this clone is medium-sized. The CDR3 loop is CASSGAGGSIKDTQYF. In DNA, the CDR3 is TGTGCCAGCAGTGGGGCTGGCGGGAGTATTAAAGATACGCAGTATTTT. This chain links TRBV25-1 with TRBJ2-3, with 7 bases lining up with TRBD2. Trimming took 4 bases from V and 5 from J; bases not matched to a gene: 12. The CDR3 spans 16 residues. Germline V lookup: CDR1 MGHDK, CDR2 SYGVNS.

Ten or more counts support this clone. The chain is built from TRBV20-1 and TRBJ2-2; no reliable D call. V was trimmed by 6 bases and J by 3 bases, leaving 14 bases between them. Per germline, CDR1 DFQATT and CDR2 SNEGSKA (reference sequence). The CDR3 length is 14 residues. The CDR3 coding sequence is TGCAGTGCCCGCATGGGCGGAGACACCGGGGAGCTGTTTTTT. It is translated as CSARMGGDTGELFF.

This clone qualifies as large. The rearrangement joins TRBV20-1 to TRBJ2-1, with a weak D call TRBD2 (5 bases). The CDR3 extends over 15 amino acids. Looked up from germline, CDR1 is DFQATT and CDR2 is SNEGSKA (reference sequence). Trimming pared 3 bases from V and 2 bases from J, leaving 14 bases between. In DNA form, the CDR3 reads TGCAGTGCTAGTAGTGAAGGAGGAACCTACAATGAGCAGTTCTTC. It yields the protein CSASSEGGTYNEQFF.

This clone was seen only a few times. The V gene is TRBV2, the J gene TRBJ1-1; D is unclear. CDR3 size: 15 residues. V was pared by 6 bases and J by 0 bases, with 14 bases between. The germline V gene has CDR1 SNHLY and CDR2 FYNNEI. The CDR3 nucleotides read TGTGCCAGCAGAATCTTCAGCGAACTGAACACTGAAGCTTTCTTT. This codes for CASRIFSELNTEAFF.

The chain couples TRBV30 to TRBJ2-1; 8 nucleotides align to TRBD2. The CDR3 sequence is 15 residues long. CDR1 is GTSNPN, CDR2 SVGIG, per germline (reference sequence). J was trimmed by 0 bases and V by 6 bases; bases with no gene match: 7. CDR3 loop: CACTREVGSYNEQFF. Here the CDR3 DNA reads TGTGCCTGTACGCGGGAGGTGGGCTCCTACAATGAGCAGTTCTTC.

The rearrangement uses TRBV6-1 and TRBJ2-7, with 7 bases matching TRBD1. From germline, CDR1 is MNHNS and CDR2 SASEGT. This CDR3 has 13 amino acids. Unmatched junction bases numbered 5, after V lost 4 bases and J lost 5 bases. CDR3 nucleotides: TGTGCCAGCAGTGTTGGACAGGCCCACGAGCAGTACTTC. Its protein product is CASSVGQAHEQYF.

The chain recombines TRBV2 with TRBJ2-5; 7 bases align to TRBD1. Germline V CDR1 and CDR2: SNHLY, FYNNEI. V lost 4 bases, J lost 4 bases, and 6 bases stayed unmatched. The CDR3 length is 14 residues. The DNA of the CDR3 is TGTGCCAGCAGTGGGACAGGTGGAGGAGAGACCCAGTACTTC. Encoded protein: CASSGTGGGETQYF.

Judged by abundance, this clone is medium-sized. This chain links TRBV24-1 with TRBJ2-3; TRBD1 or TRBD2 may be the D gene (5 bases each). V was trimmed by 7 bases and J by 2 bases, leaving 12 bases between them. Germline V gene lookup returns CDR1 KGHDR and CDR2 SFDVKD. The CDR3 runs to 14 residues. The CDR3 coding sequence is TGTGCCACCAGCCAGAGGGGCCTCACAGATACGCAGTATTTT. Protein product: CATSQRGLTDTQYF.

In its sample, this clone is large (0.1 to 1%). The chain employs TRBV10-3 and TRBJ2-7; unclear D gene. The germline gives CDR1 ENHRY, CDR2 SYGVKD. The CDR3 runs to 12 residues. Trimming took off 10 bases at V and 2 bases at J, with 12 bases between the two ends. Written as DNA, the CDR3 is TGTGCCACCCAAACTAAAGCCTACGAGCAGTACTTC. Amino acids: CATQTKAYEQYF.

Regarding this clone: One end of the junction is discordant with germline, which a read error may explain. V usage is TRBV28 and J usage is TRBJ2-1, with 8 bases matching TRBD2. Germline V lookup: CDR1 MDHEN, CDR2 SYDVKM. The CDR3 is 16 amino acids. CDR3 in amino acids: CAGSFDSAGDYNEQFF. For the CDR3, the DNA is TGTGCCGGCAGTTTCGATTCAGCGGGGGACTACAATGAGCAGTTCTTC.

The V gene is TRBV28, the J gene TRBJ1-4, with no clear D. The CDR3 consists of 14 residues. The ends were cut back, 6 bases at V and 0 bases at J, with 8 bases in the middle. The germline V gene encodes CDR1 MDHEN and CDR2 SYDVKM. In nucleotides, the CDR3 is TGTGCCAGCAGAACCGGGACAACTAATGAAAAACTGTTTTTT. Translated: CASRTGTTNEKLFF.